Each of the 12 T cell receptor beta chains below was sequenced from the same sample in a study of PD-L1 blockade in urothelial cancer. This table comes from immunoSEQ multiplex PCR, and its TCRdb copy is limited to in-frame clones, with some not included. The sample yields 75,000 to 95,000 clones, roughly 80% seen once. Time point in this sample: pretreatment peripheral blood. Sequenced here: PBMCs, sampled around atezolizumab (anti-PD-L1) treatment. These receptors came from a man in his forties with urothelial cancer.

V and J are TRBV4-1 and TRBJ2-5; 9 positions agree with TRBD1. This CDR3 is 16 amino acids long. Germline trimming cut 3 bases from V and 4 bases from J; bases unmatched to any gene: 9. Germline assignment: CDR1 MGHRA and CDR2 YSYEKL. The CDR3 loop is CASSHPNTGGRETQYF. DNA of the CDR3: TGCGCCAGCAGCCACCCAAACACAGGGGGCCGAGAGACCCAGTACTTC.

The chain is built from TRBV5-4 and TRBJ2-1; D perhaps matches TRBD2 (6 bases). This CDR3 region has 17 residues. V lost 4 bases and J lost 6, with 23 bases in between. Germline V gene data show CDR1 as SGHNT and CDR2 as YYREEE (reference sequence). The CDR3 nucleotides read TGTGCCAGCAGCCGAGAGGTGCGGACGGGGGTGGGCAATGAGCAGTTCTTC. It is translated as CASSREVRTGVGNEQFF.

This rearrangement joins TRBV19 to TRBJ1-5; tentative D call: TRBD1 (6 bases). Between the trimmed V and J ends, which lost 6 bases and 0 bases, there was a span of 12 bases. Per germline, CDR1 LNHDA and CDR2 SQIVND (reference sequence). The CDR3 sequence is 15 residues long. In nucleotides, the CDR3 is TGTGCCAGTAGGAGGGGGATGGATAGCAATCAGCCCCAGCATTTT. The encoded protein is CASRRGMDSNQPQHF.

The chain joins TRBV11-2 to TRBJ2-6, with 7 nucleotides matching TRBD1. The CDR3 has 18 amino acids. The junction had 16 bases not matched to a gene; V was cut back by 10 bases and J by 1 base. The germline V gene encodes CDR1 SGHAT and CDR2 FQNNGV. This CDR3 reads CATDPVGQARSGANVLTF. Here the CDR3 DNA reads TGTGCCACCGACCCCGTAGGACAGGCGAGATCTGGGGCCAACGTCCTGACTTTC.

Only one count was recorded for this clone. This CDR3 is CASSIMGRGQGTNEKLFF. The CDR3 DNA reads as TGTGCCAGTAGTATAATGGGCAGGGGGCAAGGAACTAATGAAAAACTGTTTTTT. The chain couples TRBV19 to TRBJ1-4; TRBD1 agrees at 8 bases. CDR1 LNHDA and CDR2 SQIVND come from the germline V gene (reference sequence). This CDR3 has 18 residues. The V segment lost 2 bases and the J segment 1 base; nucleotides outside the gene matches: 9.

The V and J genes are TRBV29-1 and TRBJ2-6; 9 bases agree with TRBD1. Germline V gives CDR1 SQVTM, CDR2 ANQGSEA. V lost 7 bases to trimming and J lost 2 bases; unmatched junction nucleotides: 12. The CDR3 contains 17 residues. CDR3 region: CSAGTGQGLAGANVLTF. The CDR3 region has the DNA TGCAGCGCCGGAACGGGACAGGGACTTGCTGGGGCCAACGTCCTGACTTTC.

The rearrangement links TRBV2 to TRBJ2-4; 16 nucleotides match TRBD2. V was pared by 6 bases and J by 0 bases, with 5 bases of the junction left unmatched. Germline V gene sequence: CDR1 SNHLY, CDR2 FYNNEI. This CDR3 contains 18 residues. The CDR3 loop reads CASRGLAGGVLAKNIQYF. DNA for the CDR3: TGTGCCAGCAGGGGACTAGCGGGAGGGGTACTAGCCAAAAACATTCAGTACTTC.

This clone was found once. The chain is built from TRBV7-3 and TRBJ2-2; D uncertain. Germline V lookup: CDR1 SGHTA, CDR2 FQGTGA. The CDR3 contains 15 residues. Trimming took off 2 bases at V and 5 bases at J, with 12 bases between the two ends. The CDR3 region has the DNA TGTGCCAGCAGCTTAGTTCCGCGGCCTACCGGGGAGCTGTTTTTT. Translating it yields CASSLVPRPTGELFF. Full variable domain (rest looked up from reference TRBV7-3 and TRBJ2-2): GAGVSQTPSNKVTEKGKYVELRCDPISGHTALYWYRQSLGQGPEFLIYFQGTGAADDSGLPNDRFFAVRPEGSVSTLKIQRTERGDSAVYLCASSLVPRPTGELFFGEGSRLTVL.

The chain joins TRBV5-6 to TRBJ1-4, with TRBD1 matching over 10 bases. Germline V gene lookup returns CDR1 SGHDT and CDR2 YYEEEE. The CDR3 spans 18 residues. V lost 1 base and J lost 4; bases outside the gene matches: 10. CDR3 sequence: CASSLLTGGSVGNEKLFF. The CDR3 bases are TGTGCCAGCAGCTTGTTGACAGGGGGCTCGGTTGGTAATGAAAAACTGTTTTTT. Full variable domain (missing parts from reference TRBV5-6 and TRBJ1-4): DAGVTQSPTHLIKTRGQQVTLRCSPKSGHDTVSWYQQALGQGPQFIFQYYEEEERQRGNFPDRFSGHQFPNYSSELNVNALLLGDSALYLCASSLLTGGSVGNEKLFFGSGTQLSVL.

This clone was detected once. The rearrangement uses TRBV4-1 and TRBJ2-2; TRBD2 matches at 10 bases. CDR1 is MGHRA and CDR2 is YSYEKL in the germline V gene. The CDR3 is 16 amino acids. V was pared by 1 base and J by 5 bases, with 4 bases of the junction left unmatched. The CDR3 here is CASSQGAGGRTGELFF. The CDR3 nucleotides read TGCGCCAGCAGCCAAGGAGCGGGAGGGCGGACCGGGGAGCTGTTTTTT.

The chain employs TRBV7-8 and TRBJ2-4, with TRBD2 identical over 8 bases. Germline V lookup: CDR1 SGHVS, CDR2 FQNEAQ. This CDR3 is built from 18 residues. Trimming at V came to 5 bases and at J to 0 bases, leaving 12 bases not matched to a gene. CDR3 in DNA: TGTGCCAGCAGCGCCGGGGGGGTTACAGCCCTAGCCAAAAACATTCAGTACTTC. This sequence encodes CASSAGGVTALAKNIQYF. The variable domain in full, with the rest retrieved from reference TRBV7-8 and TRBJ2-4, is GAGVSQSPRYKVAKRGQDVALRCDPISGHVSLFWYQQALGQGPEFLTYFQNEAQLDKSGLPSDRFFAERPEGSVSTLKIQRTQQEDSAVYLCASSAGGVTALAKNIQYFGAGTRLSVL.

About this clone: This CDR3 is also generated by other DNA sequences in the sample. The rearrangement links TRBV20-1 to TRBJ2-3; no clear D gene. Germline CDR1 and CDR2: DFQATT and SNEGSKA (reference sequence). The CDR3 covers 11 residues. The V end was cut by 6 bases, the J end by 4 bases, with 8 bases between. CDR3 protein: CSARLSDTQYF. CDR3 bases: TGCAGTGCCCGACTCTCAGATACGCAGTATTTT.